The 14 T cell receptor beta chains given below trace back to one sample, sequenced in a study of human T cells and chemical hapten exposure (dated by TCRdb to the early 2020s). The library relied on RACE. Sequencing was performed on a NextSeq 500. Using fastp trimming at Q25 and MiXCR clonotype assembly, TCRdb reanalyzed the public sequencing data and kept in-frame beta chains. Rows with one shared CDR3 protein collapse into an entry with the most common genes and DNA. This sample lists around 150,000 distinct CDR3 sequences; 14% were detected once. The top ten clonotypes cover 1.7% of the sample. According to the study, the label for this sample's time point signals: patch test 1, 2 weeks after DPC sensitization. Read against the paper, the sample's treatment or condition label means: therapeutic diphenylcyclopropenone sensitization with weekly scalp DPC. Material: whole blood, obtained in connection with sensitization to the hapten diphenylcyclopropenone (DPC). The receptors were gathered from a woman aged 25 to 39 with alopecia areata. Some clones in this sample may be carry-over from other donors' samples.

This clonotype showed up just once. This sequence joins TRBV28 and TRBJ1-2; a weak D match, TRBD1 (5 bases). The CDR3 runs to 12 residues. V was cut by 6 bases and J by 3 bases, with 8 bases left in between. CDR1 and CDR2 from the germline V gene are MDHEN and SYDVKM. The CDR3 DNA sequence: TGTGCCAGCAGCACGACAGACTATGGCTACACCTTC. Its protein product is CASSTTDYGYTF.

This clonotype occurred many times. The chain combines TRBV9 with TRBJ1-4, with 7 bases matching TRBD1. CDR1 and CDR2 from the germline V gene are SGDLS and YYNGEE. The V gene end was trimmed by 0 bases and the J gene end by 8 bases; junction bases not matched to a gene: 7. The CDR3 is 15 residues long. CDR3 loop: CASSVGDRVNEKLFF. The CDR3 nucleotides are TGTGCCAGCAGCGTAGGTGACAGGGTTAACGAAAAACTGTTTTTT.

This sequence joins TRBV6-6 and TRBJ1-2; no definite D call. Deletions cut 5 bases from V and 3 bases from J, with 7 bases between. The CDR3 runs to 12 residues. Germline V lookup: CDR1 MNHNY, CDR2 SVGAGI (reference sequence). CDR3 sequence: CASSNSDYGYTF. The CDR3 region has the DNA TGTGCCAGCAGTAACAGCGACTATGGCTACACCTTC.

The V gene is TRBV27, the J gene TRBJ2-1; maybe TRBD1 (5 bases). There are 15 residues in the CDR3. Germline V lookup: CDR1 MNHEY, CDR2 SMNVEV (reference sequence). Deletions cut 5 bases from V and 2 bases from J, with 13 bases between. The CDR3 coding sequence is TGTGCCAGCAGTGCTGGGCAGGGTACCTACAATGAGCAGTTCTTC. It specifies CASSAGQGTYNEQFF.

The chain recombines TRBV6-2 or TRBV6-3 with TRBJ2-1; D unclear. CDR1 and CDR2 (germline): MNHEY, SVGEGT. This CDR3 region has 17 residues. The germline V and J ends were trimmed by 4 bases and 0 bases, with 16 bases remaining between them. CDR3 DNA sequence: TGTGCCAGCAGTTCTCTGCGACCCGGTAGCTCCTACAATGAGCAGTTCTTC. Protein sequence: CASSSLRPGSSYNEQFF.

This clonotype has ten or more counts. The rearrangement joins TRBV18 to TRBJ1-2; D is unresolved. The CDR3 length is 16 residues. Between the trimmed V and J ends, which lost 0 bases and 4 bases, there was a span of 15 bases. Germline CDR1 reads KGHSH; CDR2 reads LQKENI. The CDR3 here is CASSPPPYGGRYGYTF. CDR3 nucleotides: TGTGCCAGCTCACCACCTCCTTACGGAGGTCGCTATGGCTACACCTTC.

This chain joins TRBV28 and TRBJ2-5; a possible D gene is TRBD2 (6 bases). Germline V gene lookup returns CDR1 MDHEN and CDR2 SYDVKM. Deletions cut 7 bases from V and 4 bases from J, with 16 bases between. CDR3 length: 14 amino acids. CDR3 region: CASTLGGVRETQYF. In nucleotides, the CDR3 is TGTGCCAGCACCCTAGGCGGGGTTCGAGAGACCCAGTACTTC. Filled out from reference TRBV28 and TRBJ2-5, the complete variable domain reads DVKVTQSSRYLVKRTGEKVFLECVQDMDHENMFWYRQDPGLGLRLIYFSYDVKMKEKGDIPEGYSVSREKKERFSLILESASTNQTSMYLCASTLGGVRETQYFGPGTRLLVL.

This clonotype was picked up one time. CDR3: CASSLVVETYEQYF. CDR3 DNA sequence: TGTGCCAGCAGCTTAGTCGTAGAGACCTACGAGCAGTACTTC. V is TRBV7-2 and J is TRBJ2-7; D not certain. This CDR3 spans 14 amino acids. The V gene's germline CDR1 is SGHTA and CDR2 FQGNSA. V was trimmed by 1 base and J by 2 bases, leaving 9 bases between them.

This rearrangement joins TRBV10-3 to TRBJ1-5; D remains unclear. V lost 4 bases and J lost 7, with 8 bases in between. The CDR3 is made up of 12 amino acids. Germline CDR1 and CDR2: ENHRY and SYGVKD. The DNA for the CDR3 is TGTGCCATCAGTGGGGGTAACCAGCCCCAGCATTTT. This sequence encodes CAISGGNQPQHF.

V gene TRBV12-3 or TRBV12-4 combines with J gene TRBJ2-3, with 8 bases that match TRBD2. CDR3 length: 18 amino acids. The trim removed 3 bases at V and 0 bases at J, leaving 11 bases unmatched. As DNA, the CDR3 is TGTGCCAGCAGTTTGGGCGGGGGGATCCCTGTAAGCACAGATACGCAGTATTTT. It yields the protein CASSLGGGIPVSTDTQYF.

The rearrangement joins TRBV28 to TRBJ1-6; D ambiguous. The V gene's germline CDR1 is MDHEN and CDR2 SYDVKM. V lost 7 bases, J lost 8 bases, and 15 bases lay in between. The CDR3 has 14 amino acids. The CDR3 spells CASNPDLTYSPLHF. DNA for the CDR3: TGTGCCAGCAACCCGGACTTGACATATTCACCCCTCCACTTT.

The sample holds a few counts of this clonotype. DNA for the CDR3: TGTGCCAGCAGTGAAGTAGGGACAGAGCACACCGGGGAGCTGTTTTTT. This sequence encodes CASSEVGTEHTGELFF. V gene TRBV2 combines with J gene TRBJ2-2; 7 bases agree with TRBD1. The CDR3 is 16 amino acids. V trimming: 1 base; J trimming: 3 bases; junction bases outside the gene matches: 5. Germline V gives CDR1 SNHLY, CDR2 FYNNEI.

This clonotype was seen ten or more times. The rearrangement uses TRBV29-1 and TRBJ2-1; the match to TRBD1 covers 8 bases. This CDR3 is built from 13 residues. Germline CDR1 and CDR2: SQVTM and ANQGSEA. V dropped 6 bases and J dropped 12; count of bases not matched to a gene: 13. The CDR3 DNA follows: TGCAGCGTGACCGGACAGGGCGTTCGTGGGCAGTTCTTC. This codes for CSVTGQGVRGQFF.

This sequence joins TRBV27 and TRBJ2-1; the D gene is possibly TRBD2 (5 bases). Between the trimmed V and J ends, which lost 5 bases and 9 bases, there was a span of 11 bases. The germline V gene encodes CDR1 MNHEY and CDR2 SMNVEV (reference sequence). The CDR3 covers 12 residues. CDR3 DNA: TGTGCCAGCAGTCAACTAGGCAGTGAGCAGTTCTTC. Amino acid sequence: CASSQLGSEQFF.